This entry describes one T cell receptor beta chain. Trimming took off 0 bases at V and 4 bases at J, with 15 bases between the two ends. Germline assignment: CDR1 LGHNA and CDR2 YSLEER. The CDR3 spans 16 residues. These data come from a study of blood T cell repertoires in COVID-19. Measured with immunoSEQ multiplex PCR; TCRdb has only the in-frame clones, and not every one. Here the sample spans 310,000 or so clones, about 83% being singletons. The sequencing input was PBMCs or T cells enriched from blood (not recorded which). V is TRBV4-3 and J is TRBJ1-2; D is unresolved. The TCR originated in a middle-aged woman who had recovered from COVID-19. The CDR3: CASSQDPTGESYGYTF. The CDR3 coding sequence is TGCGCCAGCAGCCAAGATCCGACCGGGGAAAGCTATGGCTACACCTTC.